This TCR beta chain was obtained from a study of CD8 T cells in Susac syndrome. Random hexamers were used to reverse transcribe the RNA input (about 0.45 to 1 ug). In TCRdb, the immunoSEQ multiplex PCR reads were re-called with MiXCR into one record per CDR3 protein. Here the sample spans under 250,000 distinct CDR3 sequences, 94% being singletons. Trimming left V 3 bases short and J 5 bases short, with 9 bases between. The germline gives CDR1 KGHDR, CDR2 SFDVKD. The CDR3 spans 13 residues. The clonotype comes from a human donor with Susac syndrome. The genes are TRBV24-1 and TRBJ1-2; D is uncertain. The sample consisted of CD4+ T cells from PBMCs. The CDR3 DNA is TGTGCCACCAGTGATAATCCGATATATGGCTACACCTTC. It translates to CATSDNPIYGYTF.